This T cell receptor (beta chain) was documented in a study of T cell clusters in autoimmune cytopenias. TRB amplification used approximately 250 ng of peripheral blood genomic DNA. In regard to this clonotype: Its antigen remains unknown.

TRB rearrangements were amplified by touch-down multiplex PCR with mixed TRB-A/B primers. TCRdb reprocessed the multiplex PCR reads and stores each CDR3 protein as one record, lacking DNA. The sample totals a few thousand distinct CDR3 sequences. The CDR3 runs to 14 residues. Germline lookup yields CDR1 MNHNS and CDR2 SASEGT. General study points: Primary autoimmune cytopenia patients appeared to lack physiological T cell clusters present in healthy donors. TRB repertoire shifts in secondary cytopenia and chronic lymphocytic leukemia mostly reflected lymphoma, not autoimmunity. No cluster-lack signature appeared between secondary cytopenia and chronic lymphocytic leukemia patients, apparently due to lymphoma masking.

The sequence came from a human donor with an autoimmune cytopenia or autoimmune hepatitis (not recorded which). The source material was peripheral blood. J is TRBJ1-1 and V is TRBV6-1; TCRdb's D call of TRBD1 is untestable without DNA. The CDR3 sequence: CASSGGGLYTEAFF.